What follows are 14 T cell receptor beta chains derived from one specimen sequenced in a study of Ad26.COV2.S vaccination and SARS-CoV-2 variants. Treatment specified: 15 to 20 received Ad26.COV2.S at low or high dose, single or two shots; about 5 received placebo; per-sample allocation not given. At day 63 after the first vaccine or placebo injection, samples were drawn. The protocol was immunoSEQ multiplex PCR, while the TCRdb copy is restricted to in-frame clones and leaves out a portion. Among fewer than 400,000 clones listed, roughly nine tenths were seen once. The specimen comprised peripheral blood, sampled in a trial of Ad26.COV2.S vaccine versus placebo. The receptor set was obtained from a person aged 18-65 years who received the Ad26.COV2.S COVID-19 vaccine or a placebo.

In its sample, this clone was seen a few times. At the DNA level, this CDR3 is encoded by other sequences in the same sample as well. The chain recombines TRBV7-9 with TRBJ1-2; possible D gene TRBD1, 6 bases. The V end lost 5 bases, the J end lost 5 bases, and 9 bases lay between the germline ends. Germline-derived CDR1 and CDR2 are SEHNR and FQNEAQ (reference sequence). The CDR3 is made up of 12 amino acids. The CDR3 nucleotides read TGTGCCAGCAGCCTACAGGGATATGGCTACACCTTC. Protein product: CASSLQGYGYTF. Together with reference TRBV7-9 and TRBJ1-2, the CDR3 gives the full variable domain: DTGVSQNPRHKITKRGQNVTFRCDPISEHNRLYWYRQTLGQGPEFLTYFQNEAQLEKSRLLSDRFSAERPKGSFSTLEIQRTEQGDSAMYLCASSLQGYGYTFGSGTRLTVV.

The chain couples TRBV7-2 to TRBJ1-2, with unresolved D. This CDR3 comprises 13 residues. CDR1 is SGHTA, CDR2 FQGNSA, per germline. Deletions cut 3 bases from V and 0 bases from J, with 5 bases between. CDR3 sequence reads: CASSLQANYGYTF. The CDR3 region has the DNA TGTGCCAGCAGCTTGCAGGCTAACTATGGCTACACCTTC.

This clone was seen more than once but under ten times. This chain uses TRBV6-6 with TRBJ1-5; D not certain. V dropped 4 bases and J dropped 2 bases, with 12 bases sitting between them. This CDR3 region has 15 residues. Germline lookup yields CDR1 MNHNY and CDR2 SVGAGI (reference sequence). The CDR3 here is CASSSFIGGNQPQHF. CDR3 DNA sequence: TGTGCCAGCAGTTCCTTTATTGGGGGCAATCAGCCCCAGCATTTT.

This CDR3 reads CAWSVGAVDTIYF. CDR3 DNA sequence: TGTGCCTGGAGTGTCGGTGCCGTAGACACCATATATTTT. The V and J genes are TRBV30 and TRBJ1-3, with D uncertain. The CDR3 has 13 residues. The germline CDR1 and CDR2 sequences are GTSNPN and SVGIG (reference sequence). Trimming stripped 0 bases from V and 8 bases from J, with 11 bases between.

The chain recombines TRBV24-1 with TRBJ1-5; D is ambiguous. V was shortened by 5 bases and J by 9 bases, with 16 bases between the two germline ends. The CDR3 extends over 14 amino acids. Germline assignment: CDR1 KGHDR and CDR2 SFDVKD. The CDR3 region has the DNA TGTGCCACCAGTGGGGCCTCCGCTGAGGGGCCCCAGCATTTT. Residues: CATSGASAEGPQHF.

This chain connects TRBV19 to TRBJ2-7; 7 nucleotides match TRBD1. V trimming: 4 bases; J trimming: 3 bases; junction bases outside the gene matches: 12. Looked up from germline, CDR1 is LNHDA and CDR2 is SQIVND (reference sequence). The CDR3 is made up of 16 amino acids. The CDR3 sequence: CASSTIPGQRLYEQYF. Written as DNA, the CDR3 is TGTGCCAGTAGTACCATCCCGGGACAGAGGCTCTACGAGCAGTACTTC.

The CDR3 nucleotides are TGTGCCAGCGACGTTCGCCCCTTAGAGTACGAGCAGTACTTC. Its translation is CASDVRPLEYEQYF. The chain carries TRBV5-4 and TRBJ2-7; D ambiguous. The CDR3 is 14 residues long. Deletions cut 7 bases from V and 4 bases from J, with 18 bases between. CDR1 is SGHNT, CDR2 YYREEE, per germline (reference sequence).

The chain uses TRBV3-1 (or the pseudogene TRBV3-2) and TRBJ2-7, with unresolved D. Trimming cost V 4 bases and J 4 bases, with 14 bases left between them. The CDR3 runs 14 residues. CDR1 is LGHDT and CDR2 is YNNKEL in the germline V gene (reference sequence). The chain's CDR3 is CASSLHTLDYEQYF. DNA of the CDR3: TGTGCCAGCAGCCTACACACCTTAGATTACGAGCAGTACTTC.

This chain connects TRBV7-2 to TRBJ2-1, with D perhaps TRBD1 (5 bases). V lost 5 bases to trimming and J lost 10 bases, with 15 bases between them. This CDR3 region has 13 residues. Germline-derived CDR1 and CDR2 are SGHTA and FQGNSA. CDR3 nucleotides: TGTGCCAGCAGCGACCACATTGGGGCCGAGCAGTTCTTC. It translates to CASSDHIGAEQFF.

The J gene is TRBJ2-3, the V gene TRBV9; TRBD1 agrees at 8 bases. CDR3 size: 16 residues. The junction had 11 bases not matched to a gene; V was cut back by 0 bases and J by 8 bases. In germline, CDR1 is SGDLS, CDR2 YYNGEE. The CDR3 region has the DNA TGTGCCAGCAGCGTAGGGGGACAGGTGGAGTTCGGTACGCAGTATTTT. Amino acid sequence: CASSVGGQVEFGTQYF.

V is TRBV19 and J is TRBJ2-4; 7 positions agree with TRBD1. CDR1 is LNHDA and CDR2 is SQIVND in the germline V gene (reference sequence). The CDR3 length is 14 residues. V trimming: 5 bases; J trimming: 5 bases; junction bases outside the gene matches: 6. The CDR3 loop is CASSQGDWENIQYF. The CDR3 DNA reads TGTGCCAGTAGTCAGGGGGATTGGGAAAACATTCAGTACTTC.

This rearrangement joins TRBV6-6 to TRBJ2-1; 7 bases fit TRBD2. In germline, CDR1 is MNHNY, CDR2 SVGAGI (reference sequence). The trim removed 2 bases at V and 8 bases at J, leaving 6 bases unmatched. This CDR3 spans 14 amino acids. The CDR3 here is CASSYGTTLDEQFF. The CDR3 DNA is TGTGCCAGCAGTTACGGGACTACCTTGGATGAGCAGTTCTTC.

As concerns this clone: The sample contains more than one DNA sequence encoding this CDR3. This chain connects TRBV18 to TRBJ1-1; possibly TRBD1 for D (5 bases). The CDR3 length is 13 residues. The V gene lost 3 bases and the J gene lost 2 bases, with 7 bases spanning the gap. Germline lookup yields CDR1 KGHSH and CDR2 LQKENI. The CDR3 reads CASSPTVNTEAFF. CDR3 nucleotide sequence: TGTGCCAGCTCACCGACAGTTAACACTGAAGCTTTCTTT. The complete variable domain, with remaining parts taken from reference TRBV18 and TRBJ1-1, reads NAGVMQNPRHLVRRRGQEARLRCSPMKGHSHVYWYRQLPEEGLKFMVYLQKENIIDESGMPKERFSAEFPKEGPSILRIQQVVRGDSAAYFCASSPTVNTEAFFGQGTRLTVV.

This rearrangement joins TRBV19 to TRBJ1-3; D not certain. Per germline, CDR1 LNHDA and CDR2 SQIVND (reference sequence). The V end was cut by 3 bases, the J end by 3 bases, with 18 bases between. This CDR3 has 17 amino acids. The CDR3 region is CASSMLSASSFGNTIYF. The CDR3 DNA reads as TGTGCCAGTAGTATGTTATCGGCATCTTCCTTTGGAAACACCATATATTTT.